This T cell receptor (beta chain) comes out of a study of OX40 agonist ivuxolimab in advanced cancers. Libraries were prepared by immunoSEQ multiplex PCR; TCRdb keeps only in-frame clonotypes and omits some of them. The data show some 72,000 clones, around 80% seen once. V dropped 0 bases and J dropped 1 base, with 9 bases sitting between them. The CDR3 runs 15 residues. Germline V gene sequence: CDR1 LNHNV, CDR2 YYDKDF (reference sequence). V is TRBV15 and J is TRBJ2-5, with D tentatively TRBD2 (5 bases). This sequence was found in an adult with an advanced solid tumor such as melanoma, head and neck, liver or kidney cancer. This material consisted of CD4+ or CD8+ T cells sorted from blood, taken in a trial of the OX40 agonist ivuxolimab. CDR3 protein: CATSRDNGVQETQYF. The CDR3 region has the DNA TGTGCCACCAGCAGAGATAACGGGGTCCAAGAGACCCAGTACTTC.